This entry lists 10 T cell receptor beta chains sequenced from one sample in a study of cytomegalovirus exposure and HLA in healthy donors. Amplification used 60 Vbeta primers and 13 Jbeta primers. The repertoire was sequenced with immunoSEQ multiplex PCR; TCRdb's copy has only in-frame clones and lacks some. The sample gives around 130,000 clones, around 70% of which show up once; around 6.6% is in the top ten. Sample: PBMCs. These receptors all stem from a middle-aged man in good health and CMV-seropositive.

This clone was counted only a few times. The genes are TRBV10-1 and TRBJ2-2; D is perhaps TRBD2 (6 bases). Trimming pared 7 bases from V and 3 bases from J, leaving 15 bases between. Germline values: CDR1 WNHNN, CDR2 SYGVQD (reference sequence). The CDR3 runs to 15 residues. CDR3 protein: CASIYGGEDTGELFF. CDR3 coding DNA: TGCGCCAGCATCTACGGAGGGGAAGACACCGGGGAGCTGTTTTTT.

CDR3 protein: CASSVTGSNQPQHF. CDR3 bases: TGTGCCAGCAGCGTAACGGGAAGCAATCAGCCCCAGCATTTT. The rearrangement uses TRBV5-8 and TRBJ1-5; D is ambiguous. V dropped 4 bases and J dropped 1 base, with 9 bases sitting between them. Germline lookup yields CDR1 SGHTS and CDR2 YDEGEE. This CDR3 is built from 14 residues.

For the CDR3, the DNA is TGTGCCAGCAGCTTAGGGATCAGGGGACCCCTGAGTGATTTCGGAACTTTCTTT. Translated, it gives CASSLGIRGPLSDFGTFF. V gene TRBV11-2 combines with J gene TRBJ1-1; tentative D call: TRBD1 (6 bases). The CDR3 is 18 residues long. Trimming took off 1 base at V and 12 bases at J, with 30 bases between the two ends. The germline gives CDR1 SGHAT, CDR2 FQNNGV.

The chain joins TRBV29-1 to TRBJ2-7; D is undetermined. The ends were cut back, 0 bases at V and 6 bases at J, with 9 bases in the middle. This CDR3 contains 12 residues. Germline CDR1 SQVTM, CDR2 ANQGSEA. CDR3 nucleotides: TGCAGCGTTGAAGACATGGCCCGCGAGCAGTACTTC. It specifies CSVEDMAREQYF.

The chain is built from TRBV5-1 and TRBJ1-4; the match to TRBD1 covers 10 bases. Looked up from germline, CDR1 is SGHRS and CDR2 is YFSETQ. V shed 6 bases and J 5 bases; nucleotides not matched to a gene: 7. This CDR3 spans 15 amino acids. CDR3 bases: TGCGCCAGCACCCTCTTGGGACAGGGGAATGAAAAACTGTTTTTT. This sequence encodes CASTLLGQGNEKLFF. The full variable domain, completed using reference TRBV5-1 and TRBJ1-4, is KAGVTQTPRYLIKTRGQQVTLSCSPISGHRSVSWYQQTPGQGLQFLFEYFSETQRNKGNFPGRFSGRQFSNSRSEMNVSTLELGDSALYLCASTLLGQGNEKLFFGSGTQLSVL.

The CDR3 reads CAAKGGIHQPQHF. CDR3 nucleotide sequence: TGTGCCGCGAAGGGGGGGATTCATCAGCCCCAGCATTTT. V usage is TRBV30 and J usage is TRBJ1-5; D is perhaps TRBD1 (6 bases). Trimming pared 8 bases from V and 5 bases from J, leaving 16 bases between. Looked up from germline, CDR1 is GTSNPN and CDR2 is SVGIG (reference sequence). This CDR3 has 13 amino acids. Drawing the rest from reference TRBV30 and TRBJ1-5, the complete variable domain is SQTIHQWPATLVQPVGSPLSLECTVEGTSNPNLYWYRQAAGRGLQLLFYSVGIGQISSEVPQNLSASRPQDRQFILSSKKLLLSDSGFYLCAAKGGIHQPQHFGDGTRLSIL.

The chain is built from TRBV28 and TRBJ1-3; tentatively, D is TRBD1 (5 bases). The CDR3 is 16 amino acids. Trimming cost V 4 bases and J 1 base, with 14 bases left between them. Germline V gene sequence: CDR1 MDHEN, CDR2 SYDVKM. The CDR3 sequence is CASSSPGHLSGNTIYF. The CDR3 coding sequence is TGTGCCAGCAGTTCCCCCGGACACTTGTCTGGAAACACCATATATTTT.

V and J are TRBV28 and TRBJ1-6; TRBD1 is a possible D gene (5 bases). This CDR3 is built from 15 residues. V was pared by 2 bases and J by 10 bases, with 15 bases between. Germline V CDR1 and CDR2: MDHEN, SYDVKM. CDR3 loop: CASSLGARVGSPLHF. The CDR3 DNA reads TGTGCCAGCAGTTTAGGGGCCAGGGTTGGATCACCCCTCCACTTT.

A single count supports this clone. V is TRBV5-1 and J is TRBJ2-3, with no clear D. V was clipped by 0 bases and J by 2 bases, with 13 bases between them. Germline CDR1 is SGHRS and CDR2 is YFSETQ. This CDR3 has 16 residues. CDR3 residues: CASSLVVGPHTDTQYF. The CDR3 coding sequence is TGCGCCAGCAGCTTGGTGGTGGGCCCCCACACAGATACGCAGTATTTT. The variable domain in full, completed from reference TRBV5-1 and TRBJ2-3, reads KAGVTQTPRYLIKTRGQQVTLSCSPISGHRSVSWYQQTPGQGLQFLFEYFSETQRNKGNFPGRFSGRQFSNSRSEMNVSTLELGDSALYLCASSLVVGPHTDTQYFGPGTRLTVL.

This clone came up once. The chain recombines TRBV19 with TRBJ2-3; 8 bases are a match to TRBD1. Germline values: CDR1 LNHDA, CDR2 SQIVND (reference sequence). CDR3 length: 13 amino acids. V was clipped by 8 bases and J by 6 bases; unmatched bases: 7. This chain's CDR3 is CASRQGATDTQYF. CDR3 in DNA: TGTGCCAGTCGCCAGGGGGCTACCGATACGCAGTATTTT.